Listed below are T cell receptor beta chains from one sample, sequenced in a study of OX40 agonist ivuxolimab in advanced cancers. The assay was immunoSEQ multiplex PCR, and TCRdb's table has in-frame clones only and misses some. The sample lists about 120,000 clones, approximately 92% occurring once. Sequenced here: CD4+ or CD8+ T cells sorted from blood, sampled in a trial of the OX40 agonist ivuxolimab. The receptor set was obtained from an adult with an advanced solid tumor such as melanoma, head and neck, liver or kidney cancer. The CDR3 runs from the conserved cysteine through the conserved F or W. A D gene is named only where the DNA matches it firmly. Clone size, where shown, is once, few, many, or a class for clones that have expanded.

CDR3 length | J gene | D gene | clone size | V gene | CDR3 protein | CDR3 DNA
16 | TRBJ2-5 | TRBD2 | once | TRBV7-2 | CASSVHYGTSGGAQYF | TGTGCCAGCAGCGTACACTACGGGACTAGCGGGGGGGCCCAGTACTTC
14 | TRBJ1-2 | TRBD1 | - | TRBV10-3 | CAISTGQGVDGYTF | TGTGCCATCAGCACGGGACAGGGTGTCGATGGCTACACCTTC
15 | TRBJ1-5 | - | - | TRBV28 | CASRTPGARDQPQHF | TGTGCCAGCAGAACACCAGGGGCGAGAGATCAGCCCCAGCATTTT
15 | TRBJ1-1 | TRBD1 | - | TRBV6-5 | CASSSPGTAVAEAFF | TGTGCCAGCAGTTCCCCCGGGACAGCCGTGGCTGAAGCTTTCTTT
16 | TRBJ2-1 | - | - | TRBV27 | CASSLDSGGSYNEQFF | TGTGCCAGCAGTTTAGACAGCGGAGGGTCCTACAATGAGCAGTTCTTC
13 | TRBJ2-5 | - | - | TRBV30 | CAWSVFGGETQYF | TGTGCCTGGAGTGTATTTGGGGGAGAGACCCAGTACTTC
16 | TRBJ2-1 | - | - | TRBV6-5 | CASSYGGQGWRNEQFF | TGTGCCAGCAGTTACGGGGGGCAGGGGTGGAGGAATGAGCAGTTCTTC
15 | TRBJ1-1 | - | - | TRBV6-4 | CASNIRDAHSVEAFF | TGTGCCAGCAATATCCGGGACGCGCATTCAGTCGAAGCTTTCTTT
16 | TRBJ1-1 | - | - | TRBV19 | CASRRQVEPRNTEAFF | TGTGCCAGTAGGAGACAGGTCGAGCCACGGAACACTGAAGCTTTCTTT
14 | TRBJ1-2 | TRBD1 | - | TRBV29-1 | CSCRVGTGNEGYTF | TGCAGCTGCCGTGTTGGGACAGGGAACGAGGGCTACACCTTC
13 | TRBJ2-1 | - | - | TRBV19 | CASSIGGRREQFF | TGTGCCAGTAGTATCGGGGGCAGAAGAGAGCAGTTCTTC
16 | TRBJ2-5 | TRBD1 | - | TRBV9 | CASSGEQGGGQETQYF | TGTGCCAGCAGCGGCGAACAGGGGGGAGGCCAAGAGACCCAGTACTTC
13 | TRBJ1-5 | - | - | TRBV4-3 | CASSQEQNQPQHF | TGCGCCAGCAGCCAAGAACAGAATCAGCCCCAGCATTTT
15 | TRBJ2-1 | TRBD2 | once | TRBV7-2 | CASSLSSSGGREQFF | TGTGCCAGCAGCTTGTCGTCTAGCGGGGGCCGGGAGCAGTTCTTC
14 | TRBJ1-4 | - | - | TRBV13 | CASSQTAGDEKLFF | TGTGCCAGCAGCCAAACGGCAGGGGACGAAAAACTGTTTTTT
14 | TRBJ2-5 | - | - | TRBV5-5 | CASSQEWYQETQYF | TGTGCCAGCAGCCAAGAGTGGTACCAAGAGACCCAGTACTTC
17 | TRBJ2-6 | - | - | TRBV19 | CASSVRMGRTGANVLTF | TGTGCCAGTAGTGTACGCATGGGGCGGACTGGGGCCAACGTCCTGACTTTC
13 | TRBJ1-4 | - | once | TRBV14 | CASSRSYNEKLFF | TGTGCCAGCAGCCGCAGCTATAATGAAAAACTGTTTTTT
18 | TRBJ2-3 | TRBD2 | - | TRBV5-4 | CASSLVAGGPTSTDTQYF | TGTGCCAGCAGCTTGGTCGCGGGGGGTCCTACTAGCACAGATACGCAGTATTTT
13 | TRBJ1-1 | - | - | TRBV7-2 | CASSHVGGTEAFF | TGTGCCAGCAGCCACGTGGGGGGCACTGAAGCTTTCTTT
16 | TRBJ1-4 | - | - | TRBV14 | CASSQVGAMSGGKLFF | TGTGCCAGCAGCCAAGTAGGGGCGATGTCTGGTGGAAAACTGTTTTTT
13 | TRBJ1-6 | TRBD1 | - | TRBV30 | CAWDREVASPLHF | TGTGCCTGGGACAGGGAAGTGGCTTCACCCCTCCACTTT
15 | TRBJ2-2 | - | - | TRBV30 | CASFNGAGNTGELFF | TGTGCCTCCTTTAACGGGGCAGGGAACACCGGGGAGCTGTTTTTT
16 | TRBJ2-5 | TRBD2 | - | TRBV5-1 | CASSLAPSGGLETQYF | TGCGCCAGCAGCTTGGCGCCTAGCGGGGGGTTAGAGACCCAGTACTTC
15 | TRBJ2-7 | - | - | TRBV27 | CARGYGSEPSYEQYF | TGTGCCAGAGGTTACGGGAGCGAACCTTCCTACGAGCAGTACTTC
13 | TRBJ2-5 | - | - | TRBV7-9 | CASSSREKETQYF | TGTGCCAGCAGCTCGAGGGAGAAGGAGACCCAGTACTTC
13 | TRBJ2-5 | TRBD1 | - | TRBV7-7 | CASSRTGQETQYF | TGTGCCAGCAGCCGGACAGGCCAAGAGACCCAGTACTTC
15 | TRBJ1-5 | - | - | TRBV7-2 | CASSSSGVGNQPQHF | TGTGCCAGCAGCTCAAGCGGGGTGGGCAATCAGCCCCAGCATTTT